One sample yielded the 13 T cell receptor beta chains listed below, sequenced in a study of blood T cell repertoires in COVID-19. Profiling relied on immunoSEQ multiplex PCR, and the TCRdb table lists in-frame clones only, not all of them. This table holds under 250,000 clones, roughly 85% found once. The sample comprised peripheral blood. Receptors originate from a woman aged 70-85 years with COVID-19, enrolled during active disease.

This sequence joins TRBV6-2 or TRBV6-3 and TRBJ1-5, with 7 nucleotides matching TRBD1. CDR1 and CDR2 (germline): MNHEY, SVGEGT. CDR3 length: 13 residues. Trimming at V came to 5 bases and at J to 5 bases, leaving 3 bases not matched to a gene. CDR3 amino acids: CASSPQGHQPQHF. CDR3 DNA: TGTGCCAGCAGTCCACAGGGGCATCAGCCCCAGCATTTT.

The V and J genes are TRBV5-8 and TRBJ1-1; TRBD1 aligns across 7 bases. Germline CDR1 reads SGHTS; CDR2 reads YDEGEE. Trimming at V came to 1 base and at J to 2 bases, leaving 8 bases not matched to a gene. The length of the CDR3 is 16 residues. The CDR3 sequence: CASSLWQGVTNTEAFF. In nucleotides, the CDR3 is TGTGCCAGCAGCTTGTGGCAGGGGGTGACAAACACTGAAGCTTTCTTT. The variable domain in full, with the rest retrieved from reference TRBV5-8 and TRBJ1-1, is EAGVTQSPTHLIKTRGQQATLRCSPISGHTSVYWYQQALGLGLQFLLWYDEGEERNRGNFPPRFSGRQFPNYSSELNVNALELEDSALYLCASSLWQGVTNTEAFFGQGTRLTVV.

In DNA form, the CDR3 reads TGTGCCAGCAGCCCCTCGCCGGGAGTCAATGAGCAGTTCTTC. This sequence encodes CASSPSPGVNEQFF. The gene calls are TRBV11-3 and TRBJ2-1; tentative D call: TRBD2 (6 bases). CDR3 size: 14 residues. V dropped 5 bases and J dropped 6 bases, with 14 bases sitting between them. Per the germline V gene, CDR1 is SGHNT and CDR2 is YENEEA. Drawing the rest from reference TRBV11-3 and TRBJ2-1, the complete variable domain is EAGVVQSPRYKIIEKKQPVAFWCNPISGHNTLYWYLQNLGQGPELLIRYENEEAVDDSQLPKDRFSAERLKGVDSTLKIQPAELGDSAVYLCASSPSPGVNEQFFGPGTRLTVL.

CDR3: CASSLPTGHTEAFF. DNA for the CDR3: TGTGCCAGCAGCTTGCCCACAGGGCACACTGAAGCTTTCTTT. The rearrangement links TRBV5-8 to TRBJ1-1; possibly TRBD1 for D (6 bases). This CDR3 is built from 14 residues. V was trimmed by 1 base and J by 3 bases, leaving 10 bases between them. Germline V gene lookup returns CDR1 SGHTS and CDR2 YDEGEE.

The gene calls are TRBV4-3 and TRBJ1-2; 9 bases are a match to TRBD1. Germline loops: CDR1 LGHNA, CDR2 YSLEER. With V trimmed by 5 bases and J by 2 bases, 6 bases remained unmatched. The CDR3 consists of 15 residues. In DNA form, the CDR3 reads TGCGCCAGCAGCTCACGGACAGGGGAAAACTATGGCTACACCTTC. This translates into CASSSRTGENYGYTF.

V is TRBV7-2 and J is TRBJ1-2; 8 nucleotides line up with TRBD1. Germline values: CDR1 SGHTA, CDR2 FQGNSA. V shed 2 bases, J shed 3 bases, and the junction held 2 bases outside the gene matches. This CDR3 is built from 14 residues. The CDR3: CASSLQGADYGYTF. The CDR3 DNA follows: TGTGCCAGCAGCTTACAGGGGGCGGACTATGGCTACACCTTC.

The chain has TRBV27 and TRBJ1-5; possibly TRBD1 for D (5 bases). V was pared by 2 bases and J by 2 bases, with 7 bases between. Per the germline V gene, CDR1 is MNHEY and CDR2 is SMNVEV (reference sequence). The CDR3 has 14 amino acids. CDR3 DNA: TGTGCCAGCAGTTTAGCAGGGCGCAATCAGCCCCAGCATTTT. It yields the protein CASSLAGRNQPQHF.

The chain has TRBV5-6 and TRBJ1-5, with 8 bases lining up with TRBD1. Germline CDR1 SGHDT, CDR2 YYEEEE. The CDR3 runs 15 residues. With V trimmed by 4 bases and J by 3 bases, 6 bases remained unmatched. CDR3 DNA sequence: TGTGCCAGCAGCCTGAGGACAGGGCCCAATCAGCCCCAGCATTTT. Protein product: CASSLRTGPNQPQHF. Full variable domain (missing parts from reference TRBV5-6 and TRBJ1-5): DAGVTQSPTHLIKTRGQQVTLRCSPKSGHDTVSWYQQALGQGPQFIFQYYEEEERQRGNFPDRFSGHQFPNYSSELNVNALLLGDSALYLCASSLRTGPNQPQHFGDGTRLSIL.

The chain links TRBV19 to TRBJ1-4; tentatively, D is TRBD1 (6 bases). The CDR3 runs 14 residues. The germline V gene encodes CDR1 LNHDA and CDR2 SQIVND (reference sequence). V gave up 6 bases and J gave up 5 bases, with 13 bases separating them. The CDR3 DNA is TGTGCCAGTAGCCAACAGGGCGCGAATGAAAAACTGTTTTTT. It encodes CASSQQGANEKLFF.

V gene TRBV11-2 combines with J gene TRBJ1-6; 9 bases are a match to TRBD1. J was trimmed by 6 bases and V by 5 bases; bases with no gene match: 11. The CDR3 contains 17 residues. Germline CDR1 reads SGHAT; CDR2 reads FQNNGV. The CDR3 DNA is TGTGCCAGCAGCCCAGTACGGACAGGGGTCGGTAATTCACCCCTCCACTTT. Its translation: CASSPVRTGVGNSPLHF.

Points on this clone: A read error may produce the germline difference seen at one junction end. V usage is TRBV7-7 and J usage is TRBJ2-2; D may be TRBD2 (6 bases). Germline V CDR1 and CDR2: SSHAT, FNYEAQ (reference sequence). The CDR3 is made up of 14 amino acids. In DNA form, the CDR3 reads TGTGCTAGCAGCTTGGACTATTACACCGGGGAGCTGTTTTTT. Protein sequence: CASSLDYYTGELFF.

The J gene is TRBJ1-6, the V gene TRBV7-9; D perhaps matches TRBD1 (5 bases). This CDR3 comprises 13 residues. Germline V CDR1 and CDR2: SEHNR, FQNEAQ (reference sequence). The ends were cut back, 4 bases at V and 11 bases at J, with 12 bases in the middle. In nucleotides, the CDR3 is TGTGCCAGCAGCTCGGGGGTGCGTGCACCCCTCCACTTT. This codes for CASSSGVRAPLHF. Complete variable domain (other parts from reference TRBV7-9 and TRBJ1-6): DTGVSQNPRHKITKRGQNVTFRCDPISEHNRLYWYRQTLGQGPEFLTYFQNEAQLEKSRLLSDRFSAERPKGSFSTLEIQRTEQGDSAMYLCASSSGVRAPLHFGNGTRLTVT.

The V and J genes are TRBV19 and TRBJ1-4, with a weak D call TRBD1 (5 bases). The CDR3 is made up of 14 amino acids. CDR1 is LNHDA, CDR2 SQIVND, per germline (reference sequence). Trimming shortened V by 10 bases and J by 2 bases, and 14 bases separated the two germline ends. For the CDR3, the DNA is TGTGCCACTGGGGGAGGCCCGACTAATGAAAAACTGTTTTTT. Residues: CATGGGPTNEKLFF. The full variable domain, its missing parts supplied by reference TRBV19 and TRBJ1-4, is DGGITQSPKYLFRKEGQNVTLSCEQNLNHDAMYWYRQDPGQGLRLIYYSQIVNDFQKGDIAEGYSVSREKKESFPLTVTSAQKNPTAFYLCATGGGPTNEKLFFGSGTQLSVL.